This TCR beta chain was observed in a study of preoperative IRX-2 immunotherapy in early breast cancer (dated by TCRdb to between 2018 and 2021). As concerns this clone: Its specific antigen is unknown. The record has no base qualities; no much larger clone is one base away.

The library was made by the immunoSEQ multiplex PCR assay. Entries here come from immuneACCESS through TCRdb and include only in-frame sequences with V and J called. Some clones fail to appear in such tables; in the studies checked, an unresolved V gene covers under half of the shortfall, and the cause of the remainder is unknown. The sample yields about 23,000 clones; 80% to 90% were counted once. Approximately 9.4% of the sample lies in the top ten. The treatment or condition label for this specimen denotes: preoperative locoregional IRX-2 cytokine immunotherapy. The samples were obtained from a phase Ib study that tested preoperative, locoregional IRX-2 cytokine immunotherapy designed to prime immune responses. The donors were early-stage breast cancer patients who were given IRX-2 prior to surgery. The CDR3, from cysteine to phenylalanine, totals 15 residues. This entry keeps only the CDR3 DNA: 45 bases, framed from base 1. Relative to germline, V is missing 3 bases and J is missing 2 bases, with 1 base of the junction outside any gene match. The germline V gene sets CDR1 to SGHTA and CDR2 to FQGNSA.

Material: tumor tissue, obtained after IRX-2 immunotherapy. The TCR originated in a human donor with breast cancer. The chain joins TRBV7-2 to TRBJ2-3, with 11 central nucleotides matching TRBD2. The nucleotide sequence is TGTGCCAGCAGCTTGGGACTAGCGGACACAGATACGCAGTATTTT. It translates as CASSLGLADTDTQYF.